Sequencing of this T cell receptor beta chain was carried out in a study of blood T cells in healthy people across ages (dated by TCRdb to between 2015 and 2016). Looking at the study overall: In model experiments, roughly one uniquely barcoded TCR beta cDNA molecule per two T cells was captured by template switching. For two donors (one aged 18 to 30 and one aged 80 or older), the study analyzed two additional independent replicas of 1 million unique cDNA reads from the same blood draw. Donors were grouped into four age groups: young (average approximately 15 years), middle-aged (39), aged (about 60) and long-lived (about 90). The study measured age-related changes in TCR beta repertoire diversity using deep sequencing normalized with unique cDNA molecular identifiers. Donors of different ages were randomly distributed across sequencing lanes to avoid experimental bias.

The donors were 40 or so Caucasian individuals from Russia, aged roughly 6 to 100 years, who were systemically healthy. Around 10 milliliters of peripheral blood were collected from each donor into EDTA-treated Vacutainer tubes. Ficoll-Paque density-gradient centrifugation was used to isolate PBMCs, with at least 6 million per sample. Total RNA, at least 6 micrograms per sample, was extracted from PBMCs with Trizol reagent. For every donor, flow cytometry on a PBMC aliquot measured the percentage of naive CD45RAhigh/CD27high T cells. A word on this clonotype: Its antigen is currently not known. Per-nucleotide qualities are absent, and no much larger clonotype sits a single base away.

Receptors were amplified or captured by 5' RACE. Instrument used: Illumina HiSeq 2500. A second PCR of roughly 7 to 12 cycles was run with a J-beta primer mix and a sample-barcoded 5' primer. Each TCR beta cDNA molecule received a unique molecular identifier from a template-switch 5' adaptor carrying 12 random nucleotides. At least 2.5 million CDR3-containing paired-end reads were obtained from each sample. All of the RNA was converted into first-strand cDNA using the Mint cDNA synthesis kit, with a TRBC-specific oligonucleotide serving as the primer. All cDNA was treated with uracil-DNA glycosylase and then went through a first 18-cycle PCR with the universal primers M1SS and BC2_uni_R. The original methods were these. Each sample was normalized by randomly selecting 1 million high-quality reads, each carrying a distinct molecular identifier. Reads sharing molecular identifiers were discarded rather than binned into consensus sequences. MiTCR, with a Q25 quality threshold and the strictest error-elimination algorithm, was used for CDR3 identification, clonotype clustering and error correction. A nonparametric unseen species model with Euler transformation was used to estimate a lower bound on total TCR beta diversity. The public reads were reanalyzed by TCRdb: fastp trimming at Q25, MiXCR alignment, in-frame beta chains only. Every entry covers one CDR3 protein and lists the most common genes and DNA from its rows. The V and J calls follow TCRdb's processing rather than the paper's. The sample has more than 650,000 distinct CDR3 sequences on record, over 20% of them singletons. The ten largest account for about 22% of the sample.

Paper-wide results and their limitations: A strong correlation was found between observed TCR beta diversity and the percentage of naive T cells measured by flow cytometry. Because profiling used bulk unsorted PBMCs, naive and antigen-experienced compartments could not be compared conclusively. The CMV infection status of donors was not known, potentially confounding age-related changes in expanded clonotypes. As age increased, observed TCR beta diversity per million T cells dropped in a roughly linear way, and a significant reduction was already evident by age 40. The long-lived group showed more naive CD4+ T cells, fewer expanded clones and increased TCR diversity than the aged group, suggesting age selection. Estimates of total diversity based on one million sequenced T cells were considered lower bounds and underestimates.

The sequenced sample consisted of blood. This receptor was taken from a man between 65 and 85 years old in good health.

In nucleotide form, the sequence is TGTGCCAGCAATGGACAGGGTTTCTCCTACAATGAGCAGTTCTTC. Its protein reads: CASNGQGFSYNEQFF. The chain links TRBV28 with TRBJ2-1; TRBD1 aligns with 8 central bases. Spanning cysteine to phenylalanine, the CDR3 consists of 15 amino acids. Only the CDR3 portion is preserved as DNA: 45 bases, with reading frame beginning at the first base. CDR1 and CDR2 (MDHEN, SYDVKM) derive from the germline V gene. Germline trimming: 7 bases from V, 0 bases from J; junction bases outside gene matches: 5.